This TCR beta chain was identified during a study of regulatory T cells in long-lasting Graves disease. The CDR3 runs 14 residues. Between the trimmed V and J ends, which lost 2 bases and 4 bases, there was a span of 9 bases. The germline CDR1 and CDR2 sequences are SGHVS and FNYEAQ. This clonotype has ten or more counts. What it binds is not known. Through Arm-PCR of CDR3 regions and iRepertoire HTBI primers, TCR beta libraries were built. TCRdb re-called the multiplex PCR reads with MiXCR, one entry per CDR3 protein. The sample records some 420,000 distinct CDR3 sequences, under 25% being singletons. The time point is: persistent/refractory GD, antithyroid drugs over 5 years with positive TRAb. The TCR library was made from RNA extracted from PBMCs. Peripheral blood, Nine milliliters per patient, was collected in EDTA tubes. General observations from the study: Newly diagnosed patients had higher TCR diversity than persistent Graves' patients did.

Source: peripheral blood mononuclear cells (PBMCs), taken when the disease was refractory, from a patient treated with antithyroid drugs. This receptor was taken from a female donor with Graves disease. The gene calls are TRBV7-6 and TRBJ1-5; D perhaps matches TRBD1 (6 bases). CDR3 protein: CASSLSTGNQPQHF. The CDR3 bases are TGTGCCAGCAGCTTAAGCACAGGGAATCAGCCCCAGCATTTT.